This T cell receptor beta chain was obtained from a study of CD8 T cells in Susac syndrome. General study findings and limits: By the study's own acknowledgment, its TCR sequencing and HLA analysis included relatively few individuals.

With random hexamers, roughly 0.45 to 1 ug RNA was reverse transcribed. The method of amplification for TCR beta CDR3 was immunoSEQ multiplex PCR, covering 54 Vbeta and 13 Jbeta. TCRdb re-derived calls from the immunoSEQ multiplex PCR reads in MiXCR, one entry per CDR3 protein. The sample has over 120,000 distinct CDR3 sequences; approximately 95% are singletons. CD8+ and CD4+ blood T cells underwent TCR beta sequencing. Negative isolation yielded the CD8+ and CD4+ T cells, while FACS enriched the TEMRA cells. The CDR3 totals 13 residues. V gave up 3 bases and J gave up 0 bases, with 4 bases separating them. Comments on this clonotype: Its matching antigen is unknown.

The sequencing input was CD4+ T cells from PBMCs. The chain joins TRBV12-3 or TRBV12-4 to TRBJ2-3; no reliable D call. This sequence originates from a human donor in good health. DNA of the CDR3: TGTGCCAGCAGTTTCATTAGCACAGATACGCAGTATTTT. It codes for CASSFISTDTQYF.